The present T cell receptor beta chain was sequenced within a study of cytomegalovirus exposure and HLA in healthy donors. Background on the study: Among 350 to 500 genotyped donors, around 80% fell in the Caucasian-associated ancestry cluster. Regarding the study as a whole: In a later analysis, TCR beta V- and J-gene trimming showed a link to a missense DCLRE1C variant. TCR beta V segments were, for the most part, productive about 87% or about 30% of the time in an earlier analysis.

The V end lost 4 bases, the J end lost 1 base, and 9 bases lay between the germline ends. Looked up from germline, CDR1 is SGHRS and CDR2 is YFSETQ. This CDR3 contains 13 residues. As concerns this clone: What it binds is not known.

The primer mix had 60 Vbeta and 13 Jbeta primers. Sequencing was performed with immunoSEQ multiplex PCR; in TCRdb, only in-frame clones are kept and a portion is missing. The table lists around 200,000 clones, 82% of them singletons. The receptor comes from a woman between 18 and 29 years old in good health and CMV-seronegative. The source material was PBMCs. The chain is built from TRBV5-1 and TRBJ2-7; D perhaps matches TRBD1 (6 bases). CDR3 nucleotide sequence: TGCGCCAGCAGCGGAACAGGGTCCTACGAGCAGTACTTC. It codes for CASSGTGSYEQYF.